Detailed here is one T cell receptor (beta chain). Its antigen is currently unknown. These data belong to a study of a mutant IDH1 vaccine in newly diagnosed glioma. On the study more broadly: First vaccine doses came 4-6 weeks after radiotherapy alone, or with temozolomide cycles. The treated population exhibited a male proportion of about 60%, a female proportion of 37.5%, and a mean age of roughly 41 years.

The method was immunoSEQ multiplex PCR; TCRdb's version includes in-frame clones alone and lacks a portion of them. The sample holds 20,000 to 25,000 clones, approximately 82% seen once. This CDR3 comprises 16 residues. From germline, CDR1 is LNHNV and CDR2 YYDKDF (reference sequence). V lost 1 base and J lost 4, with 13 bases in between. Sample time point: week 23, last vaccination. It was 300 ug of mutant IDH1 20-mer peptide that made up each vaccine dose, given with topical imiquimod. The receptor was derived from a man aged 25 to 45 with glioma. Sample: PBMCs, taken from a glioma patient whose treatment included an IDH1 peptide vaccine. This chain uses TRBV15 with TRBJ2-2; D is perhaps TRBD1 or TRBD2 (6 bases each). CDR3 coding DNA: TGTGCCACCAGCAGAGGGTTAGGGGGAGGCACCGGGGAGCTGTTTTTT. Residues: CATSRGLGGGTGELFF.